The 29 T cell receptor beta chains in this list originate from one sample, sequenced in a study of cytomegalovirus exposure and HLA in healthy donors. The PCR had 60 Vbeta and 13 Jbeta primers. Clones were read by immunoSEQ multiplex PCR, and TCRdb kept only the in-frame ones, dropping some. Its listing shows 120,000 or so clones. Sequencing was performed on PBMCs. The receptors come from a man aged 18 to 29 in good health and CMV-seronegative.

The V and J genes are TRBV15 and TRBJ1-3; D not resolved. The length of the CDR3 is 16 residues. V shed 1 base and J shed 0 bases, with 10 bases lying between them. In germline, CDR1 is LNHNV, CDR2 YYDKDF (reference sequence). The CDR3 protein is CATSRVTGVSGNTIYF. CDR3 nucleotides: TGTGCCACCAGCAGAGTGACCGGGGTCTCTGGAAACACCATATATTTT.

The chain carries TRBV6-5 and TRBJ2-1; TRBD1 matches at 9 bases. Germline CDR1 and CDR2: MNHEY and SVGAGI. Trimming took 4 bases from V and 7 from J; bases not matched to a gene: 8. There are 15 residues in the CDR3. The CDR3 DNA follows: TGTGCCAGCAGTTTTACTGGACAGGGGCCGAATGAGCAGTTCTTC. The encoded protein is CASSFTGQGPNEQFF.

The V gene is TRBV7-9, the J gene TRBJ2-1, with 10 bases matching TRBD2. CDR3 size: 17 residues. The junction had 9 bases not matched to a gene; V was cut back by 5 bases and J by 2 bases. The germline V gene encodes CDR1 SEHNR and CDR2 FQNEAQ (reference sequence). CDR3 nucleotides: TGTGCCAGCAGCGCCCCGGGGACTAGCGAAGCCTACAATGAGCAGTTCTTC. Protein product: CASSAPGTSEAYNEQFF. The entire variable domain, with the rest obtained from reference TRBV7-9 and TRBJ2-1, is as follows: DTGVSQNPRHKITKRGQNVTFRCDPISEHNRLYWYRQTLGQGPEFLTYFQNEAQLEKSRLLSDRFSAERPKGSFSTLEIQRTEQGDSAMYLCASSAPGTSEAYNEQFFGPGTRLTVL.

The chain employs TRBV19 and TRBJ1-4; possible D gene TRBD1, 5 bases. Germline V CDR1 and CDR2: LNHDA, SQIVND (reference sequence). The CDR3 runs 15 residues. V was pared by 1 base and J by 10 bases, with 16 bases between. CDR3 DNA: TGTGCCAGTAGTATAGGGGGCAGCCCTGTTGGAAAACTGTTTTTT. This encodes CASSIGGSPVGKLFF. The complete variable domain, with remaining parts taken from reference TRBV19 and TRBJ1-4, reads DGGITQSPKYLFRKEGQNVTLSCEQNLNHDAMYWYRQDPGQGLRLIYYSQIVNDFQKGDIAEGYSVSREKKESFPLTVTSAQKNPTAFYLCASSIGGSPVGKLFFGSGTQLSVL.

The rearrangement links TRBV9 to TRBJ2-1, with a weak D call TRBD1 (6 bases). Germline V gene lookup returns CDR1 SGDLS and CDR2 YYNGEE. Between the trimmed V and J ends, which lost 4 bases and 0 bases, there was a span of 11 bases. CDR3 size: 15 residues. The CDR3 protein is CASSPGHFSYNEQFF. CDR3 in DNA: TGTGCCAGCAGCCCGGGACACTTCTCCTACAATGAGCAGTTCTTC.

The chain recombines TRBV13 with TRBJ2-1; perhaps TRBD1 as D (6 bases). V was trimmed by 0 bases and J by 2 bases, leaving 11 bases between them. The length of the CDR3 is 16 residues. From germline, CDR1 is PRHDT and CDR2 FYEKMQ (reference sequence). CDR3 loop: CASSLGQGYPYNEQFF. DNA of the CDR3: TGTGCCAGCAGCTTAGGCCAGGGGTATCCCTACAATGAGCAGTTCTTC.

The chain links TRBV7-9 to TRBJ2-5, with 7 bases identical to TRBD1. CDR1 and CDR2 from the germline V gene are SEHNR and FQNEAQ (reference sequence). This CDR3 has 16 amino acids. J lost 2 bases, V lost 5 bases, and 11 bases had no gene match. CDR3 coding DNA: TGTGCCAGCAGCCGTAATTCGGGGACAGAGCAAGAGACCCAGTACTTC. It encodes CASSRNSGTEQETQYF.

This rearrangement joins TRBV11-2 to TRBJ2-7; TRBD2 agrees at 9 bases. This CDR3 comprises 18 residues. Unmatched junction bases numbered 12, after V lost 1 base and J lost 2 bases. Per the germline V gene, CDR1 is SGHAT and CDR2 is FQNNGV. The CDR3 here is CASSLGRVAGDGTYEQYF. Here the CDR3 DNA reads TGTGCCAGCAGCTTAGGGCGGGTAGCGGGAGATGGAACCTACGAGCAGTACTTC.

This rearrangement joins TRBV5-6 to TRBJ2-1; TRBD2 is a possible D gene (6 bases). V shed 0 bases and J shed 9 bases, with 19 bases lying between them. Germline V gene sequence: CDR1 SGHDT, CDR2 YYEEEE. The CDR3 is made up of 16 amino acids. CDR3 in amino acids: CASSLAMAGFIGEQFF. CDR3 bases: TGTGCCAGCAGCTTGGCCATGGCGGGATTTATTGGTGAGCAGTTCTTC.

Regarding this clone: Other DNA sequences from this sample encode an identical CDR3 as well. This chain connects TRBV7-9 to TRBJ2-7, with TRBD2 identical over 10 bases. Germline CDR1 reads SEHNR; CDR2 reads FQNEAQ (reference sequence). This CDR3 has 18 amino acids. J lost 0 bases, V lost 4 bases, and 12 bases had no gene match. This chain's CDR3 is CASSSLTQTSGYSYEQYF. Here the CDR3 DNA reads TGTGCCAGCAGCTCCCTAACCCAGACTAGCGGGTACTCCTACGAGCAGTACTTC.

The genes are TRBV4-1 and TRBJ1-1; possible D gene TRBD1, 5 bases. Germline V gene data show CDR1 as MGHRA and CDR2 as YSYEKL. The CDR3 contains 15 residues. The V gene lost 3 bases and the J gene lost 0 bases, with 11 bases spanning the gap. The CDR3 sequence: CASSQGGPMNTEAFF. The CDR3 DNA is TGCGCCAGCAGCCAGGGGGGTCCCATGAACACTGAAGCTTTCTTT.

V gene TRBV12-2 combines with J gene TRBJ2-3; the D call of TRBD1 is as the table states it, not checked on the DNA. TRBV12-2 is classified as a pseudogene. The CDR3 runs to 16 residues. CDR3 in amino acids: CASRNGQGEFSDTQYF. The CDR3 DNA reads TGTGCAAGTCGCAACGGACAGGGGGAGTTTTCAGATACGCAGTATTTT.

This rearrangement joins TRBV30 to TRBJ2-1; the D gene is possibly TRBD2 (5 bases). Per germline, CDR1 GTSNPN and CDR2 SVGIG (reference sequence). The CDR3 is 14 residues long. Trimming shortened V by 0 bases and J by 6 bases, and 12 bases separated the two germline ends. The CDR3 loop is CAWSVGLSGNEQFF. CDR3 DNA sequence: TGTGCCTGGAGTGTCGGACTTTCGGGCAATGAGCAGTTCTTC.

The chain links TRBV14 to TRBJ1-5, with a weak D call TRBD1 (5 bases). The CDR3 length is 14 residues. The V end was cut by 2 bases, the J end by 3 bases, with 8 bases between. Germline-derived CDR1 and CDR2 are SGHDN and FVKESK. The CDR3 is CASSQSGLNQPQHF. The CDR3 DNA reads TGTGCCAGCAGCCAATCGGGACTCAATCAGCCCCAGCATTTT.

The V and J genes are TRBV28 and TRBJ2-7; D gene ambiguous. The germline CDR1 and CDR2 sequences are MDHEN and SYDVKM. V lost 2 bases to trimming and J lost 2 bases, with 13 bases between them. The CDR3 sequence is 15 residues long. This chain's CDR3 is CASSLSGRTAYEQYF. In DNA form, the CDR3 reads TGTGCCAGCAGTTTAAGTGGGCGTACCGCCTACGAGCAGTACTTC. Looking up the rest from reference TRBV28 and TRBJ2-7 gives the full variable domain: DVKVTQSSRYLVKRTGEKVFLECVQDMDHENMFWYRQDPGLGLRLIYFSYDVKMKEKGDIPEGYSVSREKKERFSLILESASTNQTSMYLCASSLSGRTAYEQYFGPGTRLTVT.

In DNA form, the CDR3 reads TGCGCCAGCAGCTTGAGCAGGAATAACTATGGCTACACCTTC. The encoded protein is CASSLSRNNYGYTF. This sequence joins TRBV5-1 and TRBJ1-2; no reliable D call. Germline V CDR1 and CDR2: SGHRS, YFSETQ. V was clipped by 1 base and J by 1 base, with 8 bases between them. The CDR3 is 14 residues long.

V is TRBV7-9 and J is TRBJ2-7; 8 bases map to TRBD1. CDR3 length: 18 amino acids. CDR1 is SEHNR and CDR2 is FQNEAQ in the germline V gene (reference sequence). V trimming: 1 base; J trimming: 4 bases; junction bases outside the gene matches: 15. CDR3 sequence: CASSLGDRTIKSGYEQYF. The CDR3 bases are TGTGCCAGCAGCTTAGGGGACAGGACTATCAAATCAGGGTACGAGCAGTACTTC. The complete variable domain, with remaining parts taken from reference TRBV7-9 and TRBJ2-7, reads DTGVSQNPRHKITKRGQNVTFRCDPISEHNRLYWYRQTLGQGPEFLTYFQNEAQLEKSRLLSDRFSAERPKGSFSTLEIQRTEQGDSAMYLCASSLGDRTIKSGYEQYFGPGTRLTVT.

This chain uses TRBV28 with TRBJ1-5, with D tentatively TRBD1 (5 bases). The CDR3 is 13 amino acids. V was pared by 6 bases and J by 2 bases, with 8 bases between. Germline V gene sequence: CDR1 MDHEN, CDR2 SYDVKM. This CDR3 is CASSPGGNQPQHF. CDR3 coding DNA: TGTGCCAGCAGCCCGGGGGGCAATCAGCCCCAGCATTTT.

The chain recombines TRBV10-1 with TRBJ2-5, with a tentative D call TRBD1 (6 bases). The DNA end is a closer match to TRBJ2-7, so the J assignment may be wrong. The germline gives CDR1 WNHNN, CDR2 SYGVQD (reference sequence). The CDR3 runs to 17 residues. For the CDR3, the DNA is TGCGCCAGCAGTGAGTCGACCGGGCCAGGGGCTTACTACGAGCAGTACTTC. It translates to CASSESTGPGAYYEQYF.

The chain uses TRBV27 and TRBJ1-2, with 10 bases aligning to TRBD1. Germline V CDR1 and CDR2: MNHEY, SMNVEV (reference sequence). V lost 5 bases and J lost 4; bases outside the gene matches: 7. This CDR3 has 15 amino acids. The CDR3 region is CASSTPGQGSYGYTF. The CDR3 nucleotides are TGTGCCAGCAGTACTCCGGGACAGGGGTCCTATGGCTACACCTTC.

This rearrangement joins TRBV7-9 to TRBJ2-5, with TRBD2 matching over 12 bases. The DNA end lines up better with TRBJ2-7; the J call may be wrong. Germline assignment: CDR1 SEHNR and CDR2 FQNEAQ (reference sequence). This CDR3 contains 14 residues. The CDR3: CASSPTSGGYEQYF. The DNA of the CDR3 is TGTGCCAGCAGCCCGACTAGCGGGGGTTACGAGCAGTACTTC.

The chain couples TRBV27 to TRBJ1-5, with D possibly matching TRBD1 (5 bases). The CDR3 has 15 amino acids. Germline CDR1 is MNHEY and CDR2 is SMNVEV (reference sequence). The V end lost 3 bases, the J end lost 6 bases, and 15 bases lay between the germline ends. DNA for the CDR3: TGTGCCAGCAGTTTTCGGGGGAAGGCGGGTCAGCCCCAGCATTTT. Translated: CASSFRGKAGQPQHF.

The chain carries TRBV5-5 and TRBJ2-7; 7 bases agree with TRBD1. CDR1 is SGHKS, CDR2 YYEKEE, per germline (reference sequence). Trimming removed 4 bases from V and 4 bases from J; junction bases left unmatched: 11. The CDR3 runs 15 residues. CDR3 amino acids: CASSSGGQRRYEQYF. In DNA form, the CDR3 reads TGTGCCAGCAGCAGTGGGGGACAGAGGAGGTACGAGCAGTACTTC.

This chain links TRBV9 with TRBJ1-2; D unresolved. The CDR3 contains 16 residues. With 2 bases removed from V and 5 bases from J, the gap between germline ends came to 19 bases. Germline V gene sequence: CDR1 SGDLS, CDR2 YYNGEE. As DNA, the CDR3 is TGTGCCAGCAGCGTGCCGGAAAAGGGCCCGGGGTATGGCTACACCTTC. Its protein product is CASSVPEKGPGYGYTF.

The chain carries TRBV7-9 and TRBJ1-5; a weak D match, TRBD1 (5 bases). Germline assignment: CDR1 SEHNR and CDR2 FQNEAQ (reference sequence). V lost 5 bases, J lost 3 bases, and 11 bases lay in between. CDR3 size: 14 residues. CDR3 amino acids: CASSAQGLNQPQHF. The CDR3 bases are TGTGCCAGCAGCGCCCAGGGACTCAATCAGCCCCAGCATTTT.

The chain uses TRBV7-9 and TRBJ1-1; D uncertain. Germline lookup yields CDR1 SEHNR and CDR2 FQNEAQ (reference sequence). This CDR3 region has 13 residues. The ends were cut back, 5 bases at V and 4 bases at J, with 11 bases in the middle. The CDR3 region has the DNA TGTGCCAGCAGCCTAGAAGGACTCACTGAAGCTTTCTTT. It encodes CASSLEGLTEAFF.

This chain joins TRBV4-2 and TRBJ2-1; weak D call: TRBD1 (5 bases). CDR1 and CDR2 (germline): LGHNA, YNFKEQ. The CDR3 has 13 amino acids. The V end lost 2 bases, the J end lost 5 bases, and 7 bases lay between the germline ends. The CDR3 coding sequence is TGTGCCAGCAGCCAACAGGGTAACAATGAGCAGTTCTTC. This translates into CASSQQGNNEQFF.

This rearrangement joins TRBV7-9 to TRBJ2-3, with D perhaps TRBD2 (6 bases). This CDR3 region has 13 residues. Trimming removed 6 bases at V and 8 bases at J, with 15 bases between. Germline CDR1 and CDR2: SEHNR and FQNEAQ (reference sequence). The CDR3 here is CASRSGEVGTQYF. DNA of the CDR3: TGTGCCAGCAGGTCGGGGGAGGTGGGTACGCAGTATTTT.

This chain uses TRBV5-1 with TRBJ1-1, with 8 nucleotides matching TRBD1. Germline CDR1 reads SGHRS; CDR2 reads YFSETQ. J lost 4 bases, V lost 5 bases, and 7 bases had no gene match. The CDR3 is made up of 14 amino acids. This CDR3 is CASRGTGGRTEAFF. CDR3 sequence (DNA): TGCGCCAGCAGGGGTACAGGGGGGCGCACTGAAGCTTTCTTT.